This T cell receptor (beta chain) derives from a study of blood T cell repertoires in COVID-19. Background on the study: Material from acute and convalescent COVID-19 was sourced from the United States, Italy and Spain. The cDNA or gDNA used as material had been derived from T cells, B-cell-depleted T cells, or PBMCs.

As originally analysed: Estimated nucleated cell counts came from reference gene primer amplification. Sequencing was performed with immunoSEQ multiplex PCR; in TCRdb, only in-frame clones are kept and a portion is missing. From that table come the V and J calls and clone size; the DNA was used to work out D and trimming. Here the sample spans fewer than 15,000 clones, 82% being singletons. The CDR3 has 15 amino acids. The V segment lost 4 bases and the J segment 5 bases; nucleotides outside the gene matches: 5. Germline CDR1 is SNHLY and CDR2 is FYNNEI. The rearrangement links TRBV2 to TRBJ1-5, with 10 nucleotides matching TRBD1. Sample: peripheral blood. This receptor was obtained from an elderly man with acute or convalescent COVID-19. The CDR3 sequence: CASSVEDRGYQPQHF. The CDR3 bases are TGTGCCAGCAGTGTTGAGGACAGGGGGTATCAGCCCCAGCATTTT.